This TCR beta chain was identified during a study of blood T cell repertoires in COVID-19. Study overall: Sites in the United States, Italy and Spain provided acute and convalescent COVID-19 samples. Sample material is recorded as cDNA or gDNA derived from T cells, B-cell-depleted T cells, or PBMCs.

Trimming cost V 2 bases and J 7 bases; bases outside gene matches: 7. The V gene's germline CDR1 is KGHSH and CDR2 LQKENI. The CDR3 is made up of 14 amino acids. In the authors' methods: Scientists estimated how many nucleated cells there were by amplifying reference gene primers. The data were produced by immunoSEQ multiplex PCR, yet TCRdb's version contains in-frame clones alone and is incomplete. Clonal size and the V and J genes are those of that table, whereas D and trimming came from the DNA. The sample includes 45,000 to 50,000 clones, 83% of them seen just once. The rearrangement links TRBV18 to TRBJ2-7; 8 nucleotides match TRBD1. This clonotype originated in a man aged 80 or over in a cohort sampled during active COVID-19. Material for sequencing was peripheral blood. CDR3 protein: CASSPGQGAREQYF. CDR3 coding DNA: TGTGCCAGCTCACCAGGGCAGGGGGCTAGGGAGCAGTACTTC.